These 30 T cell receptor beta chains came from one sample sequenced in a study of beta chain features in type 1 diabetes (dated by TCRdb to 2016 to 2019). Libraries were built with the immunoSEQ multiplex PCR assay. All of the isolated RNA was reverse transcribed with the High Capacity cDNA Reverse Transcription Kit, so expressed TCRB transcripts were sequenced. The table comes from immuneACCESS by way of TCRdb, which keeps in-frame sequences with V and J called. Part of the clones is missing from these tables; in studies checked, under half for an unresolved V gene and the rest for unknown reasons. This sample gives about 210,000 clones in total; roughly a tenth of them show up just once. Clones ranked in the top ten supply 1% to 1.5% of the sample. Material for sequencing was central memory CD4+ T cells from blood. The receptor source for this set is a man aged 18 to 35 in good health.

Remarks on this clone: The same CDR3 is also encoded by other DNA sequences in this sample. V gene TRBV9 combines with J gene TRBJ2-7; 7 bases are shared with TRBD1. This CDR3 has 14 amino acids. Germline V gives CDR1 SGDLS, CDR2 YYNGEE. J was trimmed by 0 bases and V by 2 bases; bases with no gene match: 2. CDR3 bases: TGTGCCAGCAGCGTGACAGGGAACTCCTACGAGCAGTACTTC. As protein: CASSVTGNSYEQYF.

This clone was seen repeatedly, ten times or more. The chain joins TRBV5-1 to TRBJ2-1; no firm D call. The CDR3 has 14 amino acids. Germline lookup yields CDR1 SGHRS and CDR2 YFSETQ. V lost 0 bases and J 2 bases, leaving 6 bases between the germline ends. CDR3 protein: CASSLVATYNEQFF. In DNA form, the CDR3 reads TGCGCCAGCAGCTTGGTGGCGACCTACAATGAGCAGTTCTTC.

The J gene is TRBJ2-3, the V gene TRBV5-1, with 7 bases identical to TRBD1. The CDR3 runs to 15 residues. Germline assignment: CDR1 SGHRS and CDR2 YFSETQ. V shed 7 bases and J 3 bases; nucleotides not matched to a gene: 11. CDR3 DNA: TGCGCCAGCGGCCGGACAGGCGATGAGACAGATACGCAGTATTTT. It translates to CASGRTGDETDTQYF.

This clone was observed a few times. The chain uses TRBV4-2 and TRBJ2-6, with D possibly TRBD1 on 6 matching bases. With 0 bases removed from V and 2 bases from J, the gap between germline ends came to 11 bases. The CDR3 spans 17 residues. Germline assignment: CDR1 LGHNA and CDR2 YNFKEQ. CDR3 sequence reads: CASSQDPGVTGANVLTF. CDR3 sequence (DNA): TGTGCCAGCAGCCAAGATCCAGGGGTGACTGGGGCCAACGTCCTGACTTTC.

This clone has a handful of counts. The genes are TRBV19 and TRBJ2-1; 10 bases are shared with TRBD2. This CDR3 spans 15 amino acids. Germline V lookup: CDR1 LNHDA, CDR2 SQIVND (reference sequence). V gave up 4 bases and J gave up 3 bases; unmatched junction bases: 3. CDR3 nucleotides: TGTGCCAGTAGTACCTGGACTAGCGGCTACAATGAGCAGTTCTTC. Translating gives CASSTWTSGYNEQFF.

This clone was observed a handful of times. This chain links TRBV30 with TRBJ2-1; 10 bases match TRBD2. The ends lost 0 bases at V and 8 bases at J; junction bases unmatched: 19. Germline V CDR1 and CDR2: GTSNPN, SVGIG (reference sequence). The CDR3 spans 19 residues. The CDR3 is CAWSVHRTASGSLSHEQFF. CDR3 coding DNA: TGTGCCTGGAGTGTACATAGGACAGCTAGCGGGAGCTTGTCCCATGAGCAGTTCTTC.

Note on this clone: With a much larger clone just one base away, this may be a read error. The chain is built from TRBV10-3 and TRBJ2-1; a possible D gene is TRBD2 (5 bases). The CDR3 has 16 residues. V lost 4 bases and J 0 bases, leaving 13 bases between the germline ends. Germline CDR1 reads ENHRY; CDR2 reads SYGVKD. CDR3 loop: CAISAEGASSYNEQFF. Written as DNA, the CDR3 is TGTGCCATCAGTGCCGAGGGCGCGAGCTCCTACAATGAGCAGTTCTTC.

Many counts were recorded for this clone. The chain recombines TRBV5-6 with TRBJ2-7; TRBD1 or TRBD2 may be the D gene (5 bases each). Germline CDR1 and CDR2: SGHDT and YYEEEE. The CDR3 is 15 amino acids. V was pared by 1 base and J by 2 bases, with 13 bases between. CDR3 bases: TGTGCCAGCAGCTTGCCGGGACCGAGGCCCTACGAGCAGTACTTC. The encoded protein is CASSLPGPRPYEQYF. Drawing the rest from reference TRBV5-6 and TRBJ2-7, the complete variable domain is DAGVTQSPTHLIKTRGQQVTLRCSPKSGHDTVSWYQQALGQGPQFIFQYYEEEERQRGNFPDRFSGHQFPNYSSELNVNALLLGDSALYLCASSLPGPRPYEQYFGPGTRLTVT.

The chain is built from TRBV5-4 and TRBJ2-5; D not resolved. From germline, CDR1 is SGHNT and CDR2 YYREEE (reference sequence). The CDR3 extends over 14 amino acids. With 3 bases removed from V and 2 bases from J, the gap between germline ends came to 11 bases. CDR3 DNA sequence: TGTGCCAGCAGCTCAGGACGGCGGCAAGAGACCCAGTACTTC. Protein product: CASSSGRRQETQYF.

The chain combines TRBV7-9 with TRBJ2-5, with 10 bases fitting TRBD2. V shed 2 bases and J 4 bases; nucleotides not matched to a gene: 4. The germline gives CDR1 SEHNR, CDR2 FQNEAQ (reference sequence). The length of the CDR3 is 15 residues. The CDR3 bases are TGTGCCAGCAGCTTAAGAGCGGGAGGGCCAGAGACCCAGTACTTC. It is translated as CASSLRAGGPETQYF.

This clone was counted only a few times. This rearrangement joins TRBV29-1 to TRBJ1-2; possible D gene TRBD1, 5 bases. The germline gives CDR1 SQVTM, CDR2 ANQGSEA. Deletions cut 4 bases from V and 4 bases from J, with 13 bases between. The CDR3 spans 13 residues. The CDR3 here is CSVGGAATYGYTF. The DNA for the CDR3 is TGCAGCGTTGGAGGGGCCGCTACCTATGGCTACACCTTC.

This clone was counted at least ten times. The chain employs TRBV9 and TRBJ2-3; 8 bases agree with TRBD2. Per the germline V gene, CDR1 is SGDLS and CDR2 is YYNGEE. The CDR3 loop spans 18 amino acids. The trim removed 3 bases at V and 2 bases at J, leaving 14 bases unmatched. Here the CDR3 DNA reads TGTGCCAGCAGCGGCCCGATGGGGGCGGGAGGATCCACAGATACGCAGTATTTT. This sequence encodes CASSGPMGAGGSTDTQYF.

This clone was recorded a few times. The chain couples TRBV9 to TRBJ2-1; 9 nucleotides line up with TRBD2. Germline trimming cut 0 bases from V and 7 bases from J; bases unmatched to any gene: 8. The germline CDR1 and CDR2 sequences are SGDLS and YYNGEE. CDR3 length: 16 residues. This CDR3 reads CASSVVGGRASNEQFF. CDR3 sequence (DNA): TGTGCCAGCAGCGTAGTGGGCGGGAGGGCCTCAAATGAGCAGTTCTTC. The variable domain in full, completed from reference TRBV9 and TRBJ2-1, reads DSGVTQTPKHLITATGQRVTLRCSPRSGDLSVYWYQQSLDQGLQFLIQYYNGEERAKGNILERFSAQQFPDLHSELNLSSLELGDSALYFCASSVVGGRASNEQFFGPGTRLTVL.

This clone was seen a few times. The chain has TRBV14 and TRBJ2-5; unclear D gene. From germline, CDR1 is SGHDN and CDR2 FVKESK. The CDR3 contains 12 residues. The V and J ends lost 0 bases and 6 bases respectively, with 5 bases between them. The CDR3 spells CASSQDVQTQYF. In nucleotides, the CDR3 is TGTGCCAGCAGCCAAGATGTGCAGACCCAGTACTTC.

J is TRBJ2-1 and V is TRBV30; D remains ambiguous. CDR3 length: 13 amino acids. The germline V gene has CDR1 GTSNPN and CDR2 SVGIG (reference sequence). V lost 5 bases to trimming and J lost 8 bases, with 16 bases between them. The CDR3 region has the DNA TGTGCCTGGGACCCCCGGGTCCGGGATGAGCAGTTCTTC. Translated, it gives CAWDPRVRDEQFF.

V and J are TRBV30 and TRBJ1-1, with TRBD1 matching 8 bases. Germline CDR1 is GTSNPN and CDR2 is SVGIG (reference sequence). The CDR3 runs 15 residues. J was trimmed by 1 base and V by 3 bases; bases with no gene match: 7. The CDR3 DNA reads as TGTGCCTGGAGGGACCCCGGGACAGGGAACACTGAAGCTTTCTTT. Amino acids: CAWRDPGTGNTEAFF.

The CDR3: CAWSVMFVGLAGNNEQFF. The CDR3 DNA is TGTGCCTGGAGTGTTATGTTTGTCGGACTAGCGGGAAACAATGAGCAGTTCTTC. The V call is TRBV30, the J call TRBJ2-1; 12 bases line up with TRBD2. CDR3 length: 18 residues. Trimming removed 0 bases from V and 5 bases from J; junction bases left unmatched: 11. Germline CDR1 and CDR2: GTSNPN and SVGIG (reference sequence).

This clone has only a few counts. This chain joins TRBV19 and TRBJ2-1; no reliable D call. The CDR3 loop spans 13 amino acids. The V gene's germline CDR1 is LNHDA and CDR2 SQIVND (reference sequence). Trimming cost V 1 base and J 8 bases, with 9 bases left between them. The CDR3 sequence is CASSIVNRDEQFF. The CDR3 region has the DNA TGTGCCAGTAGTATAGTAAACCGGGATGAGCAGTTCTTC.

This clone has a handful of counts. The CDR3 loop is CASHGEGGSSYEQYF. As DNA, the CDR3 is TGTGCCAGCCACGGGGAGGGCGGGAGCTCCTACGAGCAGTACTTC. This chain uses TRBV28 with TRBJ2-7; 7 positions match TRBD2. Germline CDR1 reads MDHEN; CDR2 reads SYDVKM. The CDR3 sequence is 15 residues long. Trimming cost V 8 bases and J 0 bases; bases outside gene matches: 10.

The chain has TRBV30 and TRBJ1-3, with a weak D call TRBD1 (6 bases). CDR1 is GTSNPN, CDR2 SVGIG, per germline (reference sequence). The CDR3 is made up of 15 amino acids. V lost 4 bases and J 2 bases, leaving 15 bases between the germline ends. The CDR3 loop is CAWTGQRLPGNTIYF. For the CDR3, the DNA is TGTGCCTGGACCGGACAGAGACTACCTGGAAACACCATATATTTT.

This clone was seen ten or more times. The CDR3, as DNA: TGTGCCAGCAGTGCTCAGGGGATGCCCTACAATGAGCAGTTCTTC. Amino acids: CASSAQGMPYNEQFF. This chain connects TRBV2 to TRBJ2-1; weak D call: TRBD1 (6 bases). The germline gives CDR1 SNHLY, CDR2 FYNNEI. The V gene lost 4 bases and the J gene lost 2 bases, with 12 bases spanning the gap. This CDR3 is built from 15 residues. Full variable domain (remainder filled in from reference TRBV2 and TRBJ2-1): EPEVTQTPSHQVTQMGQEVILRCVPISNHLYFYWYRQILGQKVEFLVSFYNNEISEKSEIFDDQFSVERPDGSNFTLKIRSTKLEDSAMYFCASSAQGMPYNEQFFGPGTRLTVL.

The chain joins TRBV4-1 to TRBJ2-7; tentatively, D is TRBD2 (5 bases). Germline assignment: CDR1 MGHRA and CDR2 YSYEKL. The V and J ends lost 5 bases and 2 bases respectively, with 13 bases between them. This CDR3 spans 14 amino acids. The CDR3 coding sequence is TGCGCCAGCAGCGACTTGGCGGGTACCTACGAGCAGTACTTC. Its protein product is CASSDLAGTYEQYF.

This clone was detected ten times or more. The chain combines TRBV18 with TRBJ2-7; the D is unclear. From germline, CDR1 is KGHSH and CDR2 LQKENI. The CDR3 has 11 amino acids. The V end was cut by 6 bases, the J end by 5 bases, with 8 bases between. The CDR3 loop is CASSLGNEQYF. Written as DNA, the CDR3 is TGTGCCAGCTCTTTAGGGAACGAGCAGTACTTC.

This clone was found a few times. The genes are TRBV29-1 and TRBJ2-5; D gene uncertain. This CDR3 region has 13 residues. The V and J ends lost 4 bases and 4 bases respectively, with 13 bases between them. Germline CDR1 is SQVTM and CDR2 is ANQGSEA. This chain's CDR3 is CSVVRSGRETQYF. The DNA for the CDR3 is TGCAGCGTTGTACGTTCGGGCCGAGAGACCCAGTACTTC.

There are a few counts of this clone. The genes are TRBV4-2 and TRBJ2-5; maybe TRBD1 (5 bases). Trimming pared 3 bases from V and 2 bases from J, leaving 10 bases between. There are 14 residues in the CDR3. Looked up from germline, CDR1 is LGHNA and CDR2 is YNFKEQ. As DNA, the CDR3 is TGTGCCAGCAGCCAGCATCAGGGACAAGAGACCCAGTACTTC. This encodes CASSQHQGQETQYF.

A few counts support this clone. The J gene is TRBJ2-7, the V gene TRBV7-8, with TRBD1 identical over 7 bases. In germline, CDR1 is SGHVS, CDR2 FQNEAQ. V lost 5 bases to trimming and J lost 3 bases; unmatched junction nucleotides: 1. This CDR3 contains 12 residues. As DNA, the CDR3 is TGTGCCAGCAGCCGACAGGGCTACGAGCAGTACTTC. This translates into CASSRQGYEQYF.

The chain links TRBV5-1 to TRBJ2-5, with D possibly TRBD2 on 6 matching bases. V shed 4 bases and J shed 2 bases, with 18 bases lying between them. There are 16 residues in the CDR3. Germline assignment: CDR1 SGHRS and CDR2 YFSETQ. CDR3 residues: CASSLTGTRGQETQYF. In nucleotides, the CDR3 is TGCGCCAGCAGCCTAACCGGGACTCGGGGACAAGAGACCCAGTACTTC.

This clone has only a few counts. The V and J genes are TRBV6-5 and TRBJ2-7; D is perhaps TRBD2 (6 bases). This CDR3 has 14 residues. Trimming stripped 0 bases from V and 3 bases from J, with 9 bases between. CDR1 and CDR2 from the germline V gene are MNHEY and SVGAGI. This CDR3 reads CASSYSTDYYEQYF. The CDR3 DNA reads TGTGCCAGCAGTTACTCGACGGACTACTACGAGCAGTACTTC.

This clone has ten or more counts. The identical CDR3 is also encoded by other nucleotide sequences in the sample. The rearrangement joins TRBV28 to TRBJ2-1; possibly TRBD1 for D (6 bases). V dropped 2 bases and J dropped 5 bases, with 7 bases sitting between them. CDR1 is MDHEN, CDR2 SYDVKM, per germline. The length of the CDR3 is 13 residues. The CDR3 DNA is TGTGCCAGCAGTTTAGCAGGGGACAATGAGCAGTTCTTC. This sequence encodes CASSLAGDNEQFF.

The chain combines TRBV28 with TRBJ1-5; 8 nucleotides line up with TRBD1. The CDR3 is 15 amino acids. Germline CDR1 reads MDHEN; CDR2 reads SYDVKM. V gave up 1 base and J gave up 2 bases; unmatched junction bases: 1. CDR3 loop: CASSLSTGGNQPQHF. The DNA of the CDR3 is TGTGCCAGCAGTTTATCGACAGGGGGCAATCAGCCCCAGCATTTT.